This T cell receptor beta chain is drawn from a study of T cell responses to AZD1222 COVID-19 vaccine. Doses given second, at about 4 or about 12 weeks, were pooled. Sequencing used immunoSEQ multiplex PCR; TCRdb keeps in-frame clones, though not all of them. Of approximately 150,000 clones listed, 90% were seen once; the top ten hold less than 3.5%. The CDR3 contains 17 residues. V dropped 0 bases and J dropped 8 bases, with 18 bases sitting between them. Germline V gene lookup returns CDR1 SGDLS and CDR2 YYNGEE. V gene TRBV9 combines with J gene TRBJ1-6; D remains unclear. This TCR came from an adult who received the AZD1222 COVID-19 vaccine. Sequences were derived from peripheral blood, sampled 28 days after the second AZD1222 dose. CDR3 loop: CASSVGVVVTFDSPLHF. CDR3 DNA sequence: TGTGCCAGCAGCGTAGGAGTTGTGGTAACCTTTGATTCACCCCTCCACTTT.